The 19 T cell receptor beta chains reported below all come from one sample, sequenced in a study of patients and donors after allogeneic stem cell transplantation. TCRdb reprocessed the RT-PCR reads via MiXCR and lists one record per CDR3 protein. The table has hundreds of thousands of distinct CDR3 sequences, roughly 16% seen once. Sequences were obtained from blood, either unsorted or a sorted T cell fraction (not recorded which). These TCRs come from a human donor who was either an allogeneic HSCT recipient or a stem cell or donor lymphocyte infusion donor (not recorded which). It is not recorded whose cells these are; they may come from a transplant donor.

The genes are TRBV20-1 and TRBJ2-3, with 8 bases aligning to TRBD1. This CDR3 is built from 15 residues. In germline, CDR1 is DFQATT, CDR2 SNEGSKA (reference sequence). The junction had 9 bases not matched to a gene; V was cut back by 3 bases and J by 4 bases. The CDR3 DNA sequence: TGCAGTGCTAGTAGGGACAGGAGTTTGGCAGATACGCAGTATTTT. Residues: CSASRDRSLADTQYF.

This clonotype was found a few times. This chain links TRBV20-1 with TRBJ1-3; no clear D gene. Trimming cost V 6 bases and J 4 bases, with 10 bases left between them. The CDR3 totals 12 residues. Germline V gene sequence: CDR1 DFQATT, CDR2 SNEGSKA (reference sequence). The DNA of the CDR3 is TGCAGTGCCCTCCGTCGGGGAAACACCATATATTTT. This codes for CSALRRGNTIYF.

The gene calls are TRBV20-1 and TRBJ2-2, with D possibly TRBD1 on 8 matching bases. This CDR3 has 16 amino acids. Germline-derived CDR1 and CDR2 are DFQATT and SNEGSKA (reference sequence). V shed 0 bases and J shed 7 bases, with 18 bases lying between them. CDR3 amino acids: CSAREGGTGYDGELFF. In DNA form, the CDR3 reads TGCAGTGCTAGAGAGGGGGGGACAGGTTATGACGGGGAGCTGTTTTTT.

This clonotype was counted a few times. The chain carries TRBV29-1 and TRBJ1-3; the D is unclear. The CDR3 covers 11 residues. The germline V gene encodes CDR1 SQVTM and CDR2 ANQGSEA. V dropped 7 bases and J dropped 0 bases, with 4 bases sitting between them. The CDR3, as DNA: TGCAGCGCCTACTCTGGAAACACCATATATTTT. It translates to CSAYSGNTIYF.

The rearrangement joins TRBV4-3 to TRBJ1-6, with 9 bases lining up with TRBD1. Germline CDR1 LGHNA, CDR2 YSLEER. The CDR3 length is 16 residues. Trimming removed 1 base from V and 9 bases from J; junction bases left unmatched: 7. CDR3 sequence (DNA): TGCGCCAGCAGCCAAGCCACCACAGGGGGCCTTTCACCCCTCCACTTT. It yields the protein CASSQATTGGLSPLHF.

This clonotype was seen a handful of times. The chain combines TRBV11-2 with TRBJ2-5; TRBD1 is a possible D gene (6 bases). CDR3 length: 15 amino acids. V lost 1 base, J lost 3 bases, and 12 bases lay in between. The germline V gene encodes CDR1 SGHAT and CDR2 FQNNGV. CDR3 DNA: TGTGCCAGCAGCTTAGGCCTCAGGGACAAAGAGACCCAGTACTTC. Translation: CASSLGLRDKETQYF.

V is TRBV18 and J is TRBJ2-7; 9 bases fit TRBD2. The CDR3 totals 16 residues. Germline values: CDR1 KGHSH, CDR2 LQKENI. V shed 1 base and J 6 bases; nucleotides not matched to a gene: 10. The chain's CDR3 is CASSPRTSGPSFEQYF. As DNA, the CDR3 is TGTGCCAGCTCACCACGTACTAGCGGGCCCTCGTTCGAGCAGTACTTC.

This clonotype was observed a few times. V and J are TRBV20-1 and TRBJ1-2; possibly TRBD1 for D (5 bases). Germline V CDR1 and CDR2: DFQATT, SNEGSKA (reference sequence). This CDR3 contains 15 residues. V gave up 2 bases and J gave up 2 bases, with 15 bases separating them. The CDR3 sequence: CSARYRGALNYGYTF. CDR3 nucleotide sequence: TGCAGTGCTAGATATCGAGGGGCCCTCAACTATGGCTACACCTTC.

Notes on this clonotype: A read error may account for a junction end that differs from germline. V is TRBV10-3 and J is TRBJ1-5, with D possibly matching TRBD1 (5 bases). This CDR3 contains 12 residues. CDR1 and CDR2 (germline): ENHRY, SYGVKD. The CDR3 DNA reads TGTGCCATCAGGGAGGGGAATCAGACCCAGCATTTT. Translated: CAIREGNQTQHF.

This clonotype was seen more than once but under ten times. J is TRBJ1-3 and V is TRBV5-5; D possibly corresponds to TRBD1 (6 bases). Trimming cost V 0 bases and J 4 bases, with 17 bases left between them. The CDR3 sequence is 17 residues long. Germline V gives CDR1 SGHKS, CDR2 YYEKEE (reference sequence). This CDR3 reads CASSLGRTDRVGNTIYF. CDR3 nucleotides: TGTGCCAGCAGCTTGGGACGGACAGACCGAGTCGGAAACACCATATATTTT.

The sample holds a few counts of this clonotype. The final CDR3 position lacks the conserved phenylalanine or tryptophan, pointing to a likely read error. This sequence joins TRBV20-1 and TRBJ2-7, with 7 bases identical to TRBD2. There are 15 residues in the CDR3. CDR1 is DFQATT and CDR2 is SNEGSKA in the germline V gene (reference sequence). The trim removed 1 base at V and 3 bases at J, leaving 9 bases unmatched. The CDR3 reads CSARVAGGGSYEQYL. The DNA of the CDR3 is TGCAGTGCTAGAGTCGCCGGGGGAGGGAGCTACGAGCAGTACCTC.

The rearrangement uses TRBV12-3 or TRBV12-4 and TRBJ2-7; 7 nucleotides line up with TRBD2. With 2 bases clipped from V and 5 bases from J, the junction kept 15 bases outside the gene matches. The CDR3 has 17 residues. CDR3 protein: CASSLLKTSGIVDEQYF. CDR3 bases: TGTGCCAGCAGTTTATTGAAGACAAGCGGGATAGTTGACGAGCAGTACTTC.

This clonotype was counted a single time. This chain joins TRBV10-3 and TRBJ2-5; D may be TRBD2 (5 bases). Germline V lookup: CDR1 ENHRY, CDR2 SYGVKD. V gave up 0 bases and J gave up 5 bases, with 10 bases separating them. CDR3 size: 14 residues. DNA of the CDR3: TGTGCCATCAGTGAGTCTCCTAGCTATGAGACCCAGTACTTC. Amino acids: CAISESPSYETQYF.

This clonotype was detected many times. The chain carries TRBV2 and TRBJ2-3; 7 nucleotides line up with TRBD1. Losses at the gene ends were 4 bases for V and 2 bases for J; bases not matched to a gene: 3. CDR1 and CDR2 (germline): SNHLY, FYNNEI. The CDR3 spans 14 residues. The CDR3 loop reads CASSAQGTTDTQYF. As DNA, the CDR3 is TGTGCCAGCAGTGCACAGGGGACCACAGATACGCAGTATTTT.

This clonotype was seen a handful of times. The chain has TRBV6-2 or TRBV6-3 and TRBJ2-7; weak D call: TRBD1 (5 bases). The CDR3 covers 12 residues. Germline V gene data show CDR1 as MNHEY and CDR2 as SVGEGT. Trimming removed 6 bases at V and 5 bases at J, with 11 bases between. The CDR3 loop reads CASSRARDEQYF. The CDR3 nucleotides are TGTGCCAGCAGCCGCGCCAGGGACGAGCAGTACTTC.

V usage is TRBV20-1 and J usage is TRBJ2-3; D remains unclear. The CDR3 is 14 amino acids. V dropped 5 bases and J dropped 3 bases, with 15 bases sitting between them. CDR1 DFQATT and CDR2 SNEGSKA come from the germline V gene (reference sequence). The DNA for the CDR3 is TGCAGTGCTCCGAGCATCCGTGGAACAGATACGCAGTATTTT. This encodes CSAPSIRGTDTQYF.

This clonotype was seen at least ten times. The chain employs TRBV7-2 and TRBJ2-1; possibly TRBD2 for D (6 bases). Deletions cut 5 bases from V and 3 bases from J, with 14 bases between. Germline lookup yields CDR1 SGHTA and CDR2 FQGNSA. The CDR3 length is 15 residues. CDR3 sequence: CASSKALADYNEQFF. As DNA, the CDR3 is TGTGCCAGCAGCAAAGCCTTAGCGGACTACAATGAGCAGTTCTTC.

The V call is TRBV5-1, the J call TRBJ1-5; 8 positions match TRBD1. V lost 4 bases to trimming and J lost 0 bases; unmatched junction nucleotides: 6. This CDR3 has 16 amino acids. Germline lookup yields CDR1 SGHRS and CDR2 YFSETQ. CDR3: CASSRGGTGSNQPQHF. The CDR3 coding sequence is TGCGCCAGCAGCCGTGGGGGGACAGGTAGCAATCAGCCCCAGCATTTT.

The rearrangement joins TRBV12-3 or TRBV12-4 to TRBJ2-7; D possibly corresponds to TRBD1 (7 bases). Trimming left V 5 bases short and J 6 bases short, with 20 bases between. The CDR3 covers 15 residues. CDR3 in amino acids: CASSTGGKTGFEQYF. The DNA for the CDR3 is TGTGCCAGCAGTACCGGGGGTAAGACAGGGTTCGAGCAGTACTTC.